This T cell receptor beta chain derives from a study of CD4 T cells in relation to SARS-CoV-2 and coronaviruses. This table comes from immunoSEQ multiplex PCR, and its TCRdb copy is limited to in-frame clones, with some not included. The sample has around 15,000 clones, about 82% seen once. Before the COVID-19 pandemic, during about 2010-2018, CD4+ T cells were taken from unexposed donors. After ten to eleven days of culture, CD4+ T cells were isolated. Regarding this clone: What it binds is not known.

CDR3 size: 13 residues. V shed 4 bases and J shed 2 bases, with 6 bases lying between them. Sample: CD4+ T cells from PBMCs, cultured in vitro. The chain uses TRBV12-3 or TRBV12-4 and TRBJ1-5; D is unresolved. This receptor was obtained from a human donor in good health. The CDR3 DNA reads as TGTGCCAGCAGTTCGCCCGGCAATCAGCCCCAGCATTTT. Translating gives CASSSPGNQPQHF.